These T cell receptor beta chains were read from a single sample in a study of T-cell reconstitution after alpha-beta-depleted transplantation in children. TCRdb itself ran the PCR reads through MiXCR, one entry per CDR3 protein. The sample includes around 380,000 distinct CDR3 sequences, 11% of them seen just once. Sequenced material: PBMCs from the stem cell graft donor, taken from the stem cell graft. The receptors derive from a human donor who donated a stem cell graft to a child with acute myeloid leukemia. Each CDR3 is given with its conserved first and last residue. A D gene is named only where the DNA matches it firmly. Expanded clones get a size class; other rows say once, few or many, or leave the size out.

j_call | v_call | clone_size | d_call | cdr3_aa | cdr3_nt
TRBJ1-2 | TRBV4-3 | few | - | CASSQEYNTRYGYTF | TGCGCCAGCAGCCAAGAATATAACACTCGATATGGCTACACCTTC
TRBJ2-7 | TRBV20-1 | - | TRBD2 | CSARDASGRSSYEQYF | TGCAGTGCTAGAGACGCTAGCGGGAGAAGCTCCTACGAGCAGTACTTC
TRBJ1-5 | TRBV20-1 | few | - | CSAGDIGNQPQHF | TGCAGTGCTGGGGACATTGGCAATCAGCCCCAGCATTTT
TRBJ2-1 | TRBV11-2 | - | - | CASSGLFGSSSYNEQFF | TGTGCCAGCAGCGGACTTTTCGGGAGTAGCTCCTACAATGAGCAGTTCTTC
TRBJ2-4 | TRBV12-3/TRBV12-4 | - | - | CASSFGLAQNIQYF | TGTGCCAGCAGTTTTGGTCTAGCCCAAAACATTCAGTACTTC
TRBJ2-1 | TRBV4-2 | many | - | CASSADLSNNEQFF | TGTGCCAGCAGCGCGGACCTCAGTAACAATGAGCAGTTCTTC
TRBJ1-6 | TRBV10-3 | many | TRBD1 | CAISPETGGNSPLHF | TGTGCCATCAGTCCAGAGACAGGGGGTAATTCACCCCTCCACTTT
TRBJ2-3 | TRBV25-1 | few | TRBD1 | CASSVGTVTDTQYF | TGTGCCAGCAGTGTCGGGACAGTCACAGATACGCAGTATTTT
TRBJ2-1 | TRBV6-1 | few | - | CASSQRPNNEQFF | TGTGCCAGCAGTCAGCGACCAAACAATGAGCAGTTCTTC
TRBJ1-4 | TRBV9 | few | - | CASSVGTTYEKLFF | TGTGCCAGCAGCGTCGGGACAACGTATGAAAAACTGTTTTTT
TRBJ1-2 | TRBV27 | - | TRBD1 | CASLPRQGSSFNYGYTF | TGTGCCAGCCTGCCGAGACAGGGGTCCTCCTTTAACTATGGCTACACCTTC
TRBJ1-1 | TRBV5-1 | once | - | CASSKPGGITEAFF | TGCGCCAGCAGCAAGCCGGGTGGGATCACTGAAGCTTTCTTT
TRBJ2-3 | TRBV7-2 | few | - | CASSMNEGDTQYF | TGTGCCAGCAGCATGAATGAGGGGGATACGCAGTATTTT
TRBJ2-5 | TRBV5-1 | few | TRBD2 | CASSLGSGRAPETQYF | TGCGCCAGCAGCTTGGGTAGCGGGAGGGCCCCAGAGACCCAGTACTTC
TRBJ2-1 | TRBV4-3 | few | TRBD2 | CASSQDAGLAGGKRLNEQFF | TGCGCCAGCAGCCAAGACGCCGGACTAGCGGGAGGGAAACGGTTGAATGAGCAGTTCTTC
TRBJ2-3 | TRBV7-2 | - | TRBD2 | CASRWTSGSVADTQYF | TGTGCCAGCAGGTGGACTAGCGGGAGTGTGGCAGATACGCAGTATTTT
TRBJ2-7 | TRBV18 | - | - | CASSTNRGYEQYF | TGTGCCAGCTCAACCAATCGGGGCTACGAGCAGTACTTC
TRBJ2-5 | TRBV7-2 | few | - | CASSLVQGGETQYF | TGTGCCAGCAGCTTAGTACAGGGTGGCGAGACCCAGTACTTC
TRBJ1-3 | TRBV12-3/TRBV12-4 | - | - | CASSGRRYSGNTIYF | TGTGCCAGCAGTGGACGGCGATACTCTGGAAACACCATATATTTT
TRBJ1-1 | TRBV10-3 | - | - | CAISGPEPNTEAFF | TGTGCCATCAGTGGTCCAGAACCGAACACTGAAGCTTTCTTT
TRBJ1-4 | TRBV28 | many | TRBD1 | CASSTPGTGGSNEKLFF | TGTGCCAGCAGTACCCCCGGGACAGGGGGATCTAATGAAAAACTGTTTTTT
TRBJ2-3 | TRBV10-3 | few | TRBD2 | CAISDPGERGGTDTQYF | TGTGCCATCAGTGATCCGGGAGAGCGGGGGGGGACAGATACGCAGTATTTT
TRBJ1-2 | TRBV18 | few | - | CASSPVPGGEYGYTF | TGTGCCAGCTCACCAGTCCCGGGAGGCGAATATGGCTACACCTTC
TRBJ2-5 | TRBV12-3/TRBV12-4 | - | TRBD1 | CASSFGTGDMQETQYF | TGTGCCAGCAGTTTTGGCACAGGGGACATGCAAGAGACCCAGTACTTC
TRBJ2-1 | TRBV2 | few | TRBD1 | CASSFRDRGLDEQFF | TGTGCCAGCAGCTTCCGGGACAGGGGTTTGGATGAGCAGTTCTTC
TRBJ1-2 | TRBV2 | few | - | CASSDLQNFNYGYTF | TGTGCCAGCAGTGACCTACAGAACTTTAACTATGGCTACACCTTC
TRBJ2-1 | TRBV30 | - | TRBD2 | CAWSVALAGGWEQFF | TGTGCCTGGAGTGTAGCGCTAGCGGGAGGTTGGGAGCAGTTCTTC
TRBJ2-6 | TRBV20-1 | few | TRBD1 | CSARDSGTGGSGANVLTF | TGCAGTGCTAGAGATAGTGGGACAGGAGGTTCCGGGGCCAACGTCCTGACTTTC
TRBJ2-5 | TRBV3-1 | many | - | CASSKGRGETQYF | TGTGCCAGCAGCAAAGGACGAGGAGAGACCCAGTACTTC
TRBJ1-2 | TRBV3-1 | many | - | CASRAQGVEGYTF | TGTGCCAGCAGAGCACAGGGAGTGGAAGGCTACACCTTC
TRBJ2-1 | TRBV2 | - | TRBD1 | CARDREKVNEQFF | TGTGCCAGGGACAGGGAAAAGGTCAATGAGCAGTTCTTC
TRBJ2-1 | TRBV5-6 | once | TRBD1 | CASSWTGEPYNEQFF | TGTGCCAGCAGCTGGACAGGGGAGCCCTACAATGAGCAGTTCTTC
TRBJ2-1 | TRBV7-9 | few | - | CASSLRGISDNEQFF | TGTGCCAGCAGCTTACGCGGGATTAGCGACAATGAGCAGTTCTTC
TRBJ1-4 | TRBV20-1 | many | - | CSARDFGTLNEKLFF | TGCAGTGCTAGAGATTTCGGGACACTTAATGAAAAACTGTTTTTT
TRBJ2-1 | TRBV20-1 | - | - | CSAREGFSYNEQFF | TGCAGTGCTAGGGAGGGGTTTTCCTACAATGAGCAGTTCTTC
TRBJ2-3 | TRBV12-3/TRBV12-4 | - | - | CASSATPTDTQYF | TGTGCCAGCAGCGCCACGCCCACAGATACGCAGTATTTT